The T cell receptor beta chain under discussion was sequenced for a study of glioma-infiltrating T cells after dendritic cell vaccination. Turning to the study itself: Glioblastoma patients came from Phase I and II dendritic cell vaccination trials. Between the early 2000s and the early 2010s, patients got autologous tumor lysate-pulsed dendritic cell vaccines.

This CDR3 is 15 amino acids long. The V gene end was trimmed by 2 bases and the J gene end by 4 bases; junction bases not matched to a gene: 8. The germline gives CDR1 SGHNT, CDR2 YYREEE (reference sequence). Patients had residual fresh-frozen tumor tissue and more than two years of survival data. Repertoires were generated with immunoSEQ multiplex PCR, while TCRdb's copy carries only in-frame clones and drops some. Seen here are under 35,000 clones, over 90% observed once, and the top ten hold around 2.1%. Here the sequenced sample was blood, taken before dendritic cell vaccination. The chain uses TRBV5-4 and TRBJ2-5; 7 positions match TRBD1. This sequence originates from a human donor with glioblastoma. The CDR3 DNA sequence: TGTGCCAGCAGCTTTTCCCGACAGGGAAGAGAGACCCAGTACTTC. Translating it yields CASSFSRQGRETQYF.